This T cell receptor beta chain was recorded in a study of T cell changes during pregnancy in multiple sclerosis. Some clones are missing from TCRdb's copy, which holds only in-frame ones; the method was immunoSEQ multiplex PCR. In the table there are approximately 46,000 clones, 80% to 95% of which are singletons. Germline values: CDR1 SGHTA, CDR2 FQGTGA. The CDR3 loop spans 14 amino acids. The V and J ends lost 2 bases and 4 bases respectively, with 12 bases between them. The specimen comprised CD8+ T cells from peripheral blood mononuclear cells, sampled in the second trimester of pregnancy. This clonotype was sampled from a female donor with multiple sclerosis, enrolled in a pregnancy study. This chain links TRBV7-3 with TRBJ2-7; perhaps TRBD1 as D (5 bases). CDR3 residues: CASSLLAGNYEQYF. CDR3 DNA sequence: TGTGCCAGCAGCTTATTGGCAGGGAATTACGAGCAGTACTTC.